This T cell receptor (beta chain) was captured in a study of blood T cell repertoires in COVID-19. Profiled with immunoSEQ multiplex PCR; TCRdb holds only in-frame clones, not every one. The top ten clones hold 3.5% to 5.5% of a sample with approximately 210,000 clones, around 82% of them seen once. The receptor was isolated from a man aged 25 to 40 with acute COVID-19. Sequencing was performed on PBMCs or T cells enriched from blood (not recorded which).

CDR3 residues: CANRPTVNTEAFF. In nucleotides, the CDR3 is TGTGCCAACCGTCCGACAGTGAACACTGAAGCTTTCTTT. The V call is TRBV9, the J call TRBJ1-1; tentative D call: TRBD1 (5 bases). The germline V gene has CDR1 SGDLS and CDR2 YYNGEE. Between the trimmed V and J ends, which lost 9 bases and 0 bases, there was a span of 12 bases. This CDR3 is built from 13 residues.